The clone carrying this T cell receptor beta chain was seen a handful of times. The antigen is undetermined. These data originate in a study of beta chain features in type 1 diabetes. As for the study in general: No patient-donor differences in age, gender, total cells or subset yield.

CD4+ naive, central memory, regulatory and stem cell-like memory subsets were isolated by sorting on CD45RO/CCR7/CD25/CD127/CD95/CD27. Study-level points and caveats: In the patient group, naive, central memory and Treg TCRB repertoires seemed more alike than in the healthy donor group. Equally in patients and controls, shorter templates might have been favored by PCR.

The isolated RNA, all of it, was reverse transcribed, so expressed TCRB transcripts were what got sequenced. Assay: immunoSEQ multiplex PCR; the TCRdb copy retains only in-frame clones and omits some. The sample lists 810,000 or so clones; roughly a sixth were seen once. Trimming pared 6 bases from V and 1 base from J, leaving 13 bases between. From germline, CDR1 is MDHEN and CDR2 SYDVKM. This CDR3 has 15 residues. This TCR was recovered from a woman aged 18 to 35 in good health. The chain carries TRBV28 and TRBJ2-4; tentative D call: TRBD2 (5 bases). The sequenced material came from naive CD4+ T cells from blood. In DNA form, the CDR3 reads TGTGCCAGCAGGAGGGAAGGCGGCGCCAAAAACATTCAGTACTTC. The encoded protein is CASRREGGAKNIQYF.